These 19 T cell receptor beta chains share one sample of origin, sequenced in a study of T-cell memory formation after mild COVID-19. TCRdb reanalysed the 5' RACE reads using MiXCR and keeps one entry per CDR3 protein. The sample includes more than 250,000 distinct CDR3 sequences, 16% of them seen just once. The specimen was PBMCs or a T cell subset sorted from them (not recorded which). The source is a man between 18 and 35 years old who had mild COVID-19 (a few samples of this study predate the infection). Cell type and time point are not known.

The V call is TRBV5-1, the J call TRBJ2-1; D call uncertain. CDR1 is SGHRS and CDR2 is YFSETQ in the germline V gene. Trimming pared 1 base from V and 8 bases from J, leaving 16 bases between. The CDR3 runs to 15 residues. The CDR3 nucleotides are TGCGCCAGCAGCTTGAGCAGTGGGGTTCTGTATGAGCAGTTCTTC. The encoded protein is CASSLSSGVLYEQFF. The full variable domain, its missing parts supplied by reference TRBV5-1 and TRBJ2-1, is KAGVTQTPRYLIKTRGQQVTLSCSPISGHRSVSWYQQTPGQGLQFLFEYFSETQRNKGNFPGRFSGRQFSNSRSEMNVSTLELGDSALYLCASSLSSGVLYEQFFGPGTRLTVL.

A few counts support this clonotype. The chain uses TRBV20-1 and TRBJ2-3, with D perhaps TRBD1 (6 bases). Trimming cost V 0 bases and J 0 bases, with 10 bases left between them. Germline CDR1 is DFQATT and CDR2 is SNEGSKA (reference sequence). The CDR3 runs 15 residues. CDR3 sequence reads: CSARDRGISTDTQYF. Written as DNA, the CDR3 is TGCAGTGCTAGAGATAGGGGGATTAGCACAGATACGCAGTATTTT.

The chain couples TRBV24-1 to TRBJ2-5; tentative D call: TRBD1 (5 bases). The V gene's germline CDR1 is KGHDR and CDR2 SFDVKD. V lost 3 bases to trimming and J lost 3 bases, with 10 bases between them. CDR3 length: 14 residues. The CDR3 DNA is TGTGCCACCAGTGATCCCTCCAGGGAAGAGACCCAGTACTTC. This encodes CATSDPSREETQYF.

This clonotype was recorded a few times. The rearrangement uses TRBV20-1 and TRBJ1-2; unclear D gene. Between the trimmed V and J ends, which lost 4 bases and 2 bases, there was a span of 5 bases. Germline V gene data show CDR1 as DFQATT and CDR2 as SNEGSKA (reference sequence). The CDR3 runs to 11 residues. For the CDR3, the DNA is TGCAGTGCTACGATAAACTATGGCTACACCTTC. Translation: CSATINYGYTF.

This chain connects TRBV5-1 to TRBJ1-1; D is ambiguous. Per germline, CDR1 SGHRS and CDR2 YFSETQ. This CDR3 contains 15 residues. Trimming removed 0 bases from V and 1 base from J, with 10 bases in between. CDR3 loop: CASSLERRSNTEAFF. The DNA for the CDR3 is TGCGCCAGCAGCTTGGAGAGACGGTCGAACACTGAAGCTTTCTTT.

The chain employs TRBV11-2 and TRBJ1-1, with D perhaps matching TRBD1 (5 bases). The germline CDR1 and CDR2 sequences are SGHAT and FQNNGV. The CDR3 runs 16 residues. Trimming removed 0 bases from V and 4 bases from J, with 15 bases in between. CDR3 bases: TGTGCCAGCAGCTTAGAATCGGGGAGGGGTTCCACTGAAGCTTTCTTT. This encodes CASSLESGRGSTEAFF. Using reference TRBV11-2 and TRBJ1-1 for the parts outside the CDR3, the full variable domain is EAGVAQSPRYKIIEKRQSVAFWCNPISGHATLYWYQQILGQGPKLLIQFQNNGVVDDSQLPKDRFSAERLKGVDSTLKIQPAKLEDSAVYLCASSLESGRGSTEAFFGQGTRLTVV.

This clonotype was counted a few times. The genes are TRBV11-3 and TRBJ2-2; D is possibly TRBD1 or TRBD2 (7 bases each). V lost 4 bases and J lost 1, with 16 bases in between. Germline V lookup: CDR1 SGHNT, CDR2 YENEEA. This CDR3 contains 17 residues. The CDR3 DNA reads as TGTGCCAGCAGCTATCAGACAGGGAGGGGGAACACCGGGGAGCTGTTTTTT. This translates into CASSYQTGRGNTGELFF. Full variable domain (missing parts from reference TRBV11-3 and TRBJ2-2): EAGVVQSPRYKIIEKKQPVAFWCNPISGHNTLYWYLQNLGQGPELLIRYENEEAVDDSQLPKDRFSAERLKGVDSTLKIQPAELGDSAVYLCASSYQTGRGNTGELFFGEGSRLTVL.

The CDR3 region is CASSDPGAITYNSPLHF. The CDR3 DNA sequence: TGTGCCAGCAGCGATCCAGGGGCGATAACCTATAATTCACCCCTCCACTTT. The chain uses TRBV7-9 and TRBJ1-6; D is possibly TRBD1 (6 bases). CDR1 and CDR2 (germline): SEHNR, FQNEAQ (reference sequence). Trimming cost V 5 bases and J 2 bases, with 16 bases left between them. This CDR3 spans 17 amino acids.

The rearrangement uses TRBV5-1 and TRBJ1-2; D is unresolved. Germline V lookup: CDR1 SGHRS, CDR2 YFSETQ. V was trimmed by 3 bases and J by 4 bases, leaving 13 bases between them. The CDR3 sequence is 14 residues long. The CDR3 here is CASSSVESAYGYTF. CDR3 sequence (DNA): TGCGCCAGCAGCTCCGTGGAGTCAGCCTATGGCTACACCTTC.

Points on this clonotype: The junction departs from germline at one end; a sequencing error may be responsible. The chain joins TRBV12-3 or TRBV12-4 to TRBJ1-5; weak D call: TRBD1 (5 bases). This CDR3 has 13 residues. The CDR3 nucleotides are TGTGCCAGCAGTTTGACAGACAATCAGCACCAGCATTTT. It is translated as CASSLTDNQHQHF.

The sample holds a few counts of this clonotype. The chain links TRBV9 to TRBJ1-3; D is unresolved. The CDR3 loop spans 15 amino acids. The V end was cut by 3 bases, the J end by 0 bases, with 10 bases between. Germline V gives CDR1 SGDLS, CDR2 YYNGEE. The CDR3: CASSAWASSGNTIYF. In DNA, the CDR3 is TGTGCCAGCAGCGCCTGGGCCAGCTCTGGAAACACCATATATTTT. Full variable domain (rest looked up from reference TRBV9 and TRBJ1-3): DSGVTQTPKHLITATGQRVTLRCSPRSGDLSVYWYQQSLDQGLQFLIQYYNGEERAKGNILERFSAQQFPDLHSELNLSSLELGDSALYFCASSAWASSGNTIYFGEGSWLTVV.

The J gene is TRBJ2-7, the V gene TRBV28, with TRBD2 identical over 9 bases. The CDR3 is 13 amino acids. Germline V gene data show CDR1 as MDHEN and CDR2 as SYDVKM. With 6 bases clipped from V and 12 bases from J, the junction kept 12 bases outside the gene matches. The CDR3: CASSPGTSRKMYF. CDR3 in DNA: TGTGCCAGCAGCCCCGGGACTAGCAGGAAGATGTACTTC.

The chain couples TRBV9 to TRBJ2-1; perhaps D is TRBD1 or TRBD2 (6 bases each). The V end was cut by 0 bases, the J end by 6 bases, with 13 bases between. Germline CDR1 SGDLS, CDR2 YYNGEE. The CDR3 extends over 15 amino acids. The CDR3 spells CASSVVGGRGNEQFF. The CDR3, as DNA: TGTGCCAGCAGCGTAGTGGGGGGCAGGGGCAATGAGCAGTTCTTC.

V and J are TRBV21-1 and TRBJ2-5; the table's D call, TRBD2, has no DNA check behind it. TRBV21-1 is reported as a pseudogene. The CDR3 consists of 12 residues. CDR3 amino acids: CATSARQETQYF. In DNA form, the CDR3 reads TGTGCCACCTCGGCCCGCCAAGAGACCCAGTACTTC.

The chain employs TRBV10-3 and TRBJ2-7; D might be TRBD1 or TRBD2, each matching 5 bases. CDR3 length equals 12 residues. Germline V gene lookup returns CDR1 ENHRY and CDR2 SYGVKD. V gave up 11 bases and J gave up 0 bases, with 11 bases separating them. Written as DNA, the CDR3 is TGTGCCTCCAAGGGGAGCTCCTACGAGCAGTACGTC. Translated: CASKGSSYEQYV.

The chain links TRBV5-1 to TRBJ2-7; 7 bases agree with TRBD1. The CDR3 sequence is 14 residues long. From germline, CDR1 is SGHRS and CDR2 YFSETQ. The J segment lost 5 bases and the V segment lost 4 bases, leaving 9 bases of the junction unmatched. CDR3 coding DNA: TGCGCCAGCAGCGCGACAGGGCTAAGTAACGAGCAGTACTTC. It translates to CASSATGLSNEQYF.

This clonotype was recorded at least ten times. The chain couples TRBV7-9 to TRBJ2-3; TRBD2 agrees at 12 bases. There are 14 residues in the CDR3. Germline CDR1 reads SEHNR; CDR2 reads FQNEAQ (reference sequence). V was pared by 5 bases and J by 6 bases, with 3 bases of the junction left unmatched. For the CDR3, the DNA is TGTGCCAGCAGCCAGACTAGCGGGGGTGATACGCAGTATTTT. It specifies CASSQTSGGDTQYF. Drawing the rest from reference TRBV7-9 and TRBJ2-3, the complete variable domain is DTGVSQNPRHKITKRGQNVTFRCDPISEHNRLYWYRQTLGQGPEFLTYFQNEAQLEKSRLLSDRFSAERPKGSFSTLEIQRTEQGDSAMYLCASSQTSGGDTQYFGPGTRLTVL.

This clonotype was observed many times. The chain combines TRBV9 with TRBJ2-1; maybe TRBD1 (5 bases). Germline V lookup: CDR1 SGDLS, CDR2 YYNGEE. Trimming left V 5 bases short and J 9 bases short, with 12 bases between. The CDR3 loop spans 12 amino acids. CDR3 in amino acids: CASRRDSGEQFF. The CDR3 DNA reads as TGTGCCAGCAGGAGAGACAGTGGTGAGCAGTTCTTC.

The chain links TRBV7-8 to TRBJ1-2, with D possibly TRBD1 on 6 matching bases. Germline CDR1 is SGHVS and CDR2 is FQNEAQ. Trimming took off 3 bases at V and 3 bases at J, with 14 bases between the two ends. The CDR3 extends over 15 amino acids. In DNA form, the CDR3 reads TGTGCCAGCAGCTTCCCGGGGGGGGCAGACTATGGCTACACCTTC. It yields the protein CASSFPGGADYGYTF.